This passage covers 10 T cell receptor beta chains from one sample sequenced in a study of beta chain features in type 1 diabetes. Investigators reverse transcribed all isolated RNA, so they sequenced expressed TCRB transcripts. Assay: immunoSEQ multiplex PCR; the TCRdb copy retains only in-frame clones and omits some. The sample lists around 450,000 clones, 11% occurring once. The material sequenced was naive CD4+ T cells from blood. These receptors were obtained from a woman under 30 in good health.

This clone has a handful of counts. This chain uses TRBV18 with TRBJ1-1; tentative D call: TRBD1 (6 bases). V lost 2 bases, J lost 4 bases, and 14 bases lay in between. In germline, CDR1 is KGHSH, CDR2 LQKENI. The CDR3 has 15 amino acids. The CDR3 loop reads CASSPTYRDTTEAFF. Here the CDR3 DNA reads TGTGCCAGCTCACCAACCTACAGGGACACCACTGAAGCTTTCTTT.

This clone was observed a handful of times. The J gene is TRBJ1-6, the V gene TRBV13; D unclear. This CDR3 comprises 13 residues. V was clipped by 5 bases and J by 11 bases, with 13 bases between them. Germline CDR1 PRHDT, CDR2 FYEKMQ (reference sequence). CDR3 bases: TGTGCCAGCAGCGCGGCCCCTGGGGCACCCCTCCACTTT. Translation: CASSAAPGAPLHF.

This clone was seen a handful of times. One end of the junction varies from germline; a read error may be responsible. This chain joins TRBV4-2 and TRBJ2-1; 13 bases fit TRBD2. Germline CDR1 LGHNA, CDR2 YNFKEQ. The CDR3 totals 14 residues. The CDR3 sequence: CASSQDRTSGRTLF. As DNA, the CDR3 is TGTGCCAGCAGCCAAGATAGGACTAGCGGGAGAACACTCTTC.

This chain links TRBV25-1 with TRBJ2-3; 8 bases align to TRBD1. Per germline, CDR1 MGHDK and CDR2 SYGVNS. This CDR3 has 15 amino acids. After removal of 8 bases from V and 6 bases from J, the junction contained 13 bases not matched to a gene. The CDR3 region is CASSKRDRSVDTQYF. The CDR3 DNA is TGTGCCAGCTCTAAAAGGGACAGGTCTGTGGATACGCAGTATTTT.

The rearrangement uses TRBV2 and TRBJ1-1; TRBD1 agrees at 7 bases. The germline gives CDR1 SNHLY, CDR2 FYNNEI. V lost 6 bases, J lost 0 bases, and 4 bases stayed unmatched. CDR3 size: 14 residues. This CDR3 is CASRARGLNTEAFF. As DNA, the CDR3 is TGTGCCAGCAGAGCAAGGGGGCTGAACACTGAAGCTTTCTTT.

Only a few counts were recorded for this clone. The chain employs TRBV7-2 and TRBJ2-3, with D possibly being TRBD2 (5 bases). V lost 4 bases and J 7 bases, leaving 15 bases between the germline ends. The germline gives CDR1 SGHTA, CDR2 FQGNSA. This CDR3 is built from 14 residues. CDR3 residues: CASSSDPSTYTQYF. DNA of the CDR3: TGTGCCAGCAGCTCAGATCCTAGCACCTATACGCAGTATTTT.

The chain employs TRBV5-1 and TRBJ2-6; TRBD2 matches 7 bases. V dropped 7 bases and J dropped 1; count of bases not matched to a gene: 17. Per germline, CDR1 SGHRS and CDR2 YFSETQ. This CDR3 region has 19 residues. For the CDR3, the DNA is TGCGCCAGCGCTGACGGGGGGTACAGATTGAATTCTGGGGCCAACGTCCTGACTTTC. Translated, it gives CASADGGYRLNSGANVLTF.

This sequence joins TRBV5-1 and TRBJ2-5; D unclear. This CDR3 has 13 amino acids. CDR1 SGHRS and CDR2 YFSETQ come from the germline V gene. Trimming left V 0 bases short and J 7 bases short, with 10 bases between. The CDR3 sequence is CASSLVLGRTQYF. In DNA, the CDR3 is TGCGCCAGCAGCTTGGTGTTAGGACGGACCCAGTACTTC. Looking up the rest from reference TRBV5-1 and TRBJ2-5 gives the full variable domain: KAGVTQTPRYLIKTRGQQVTLSCSPISGHRSVSWYQQTPGQGLQFLFEYFSETQRNKGNFPGRFSGRQFSNSRSEMNVSTLELGDSALYLCASSLVLGRTQYFGPGTRLLVL.

This clone was seen repeatedly, ten times or more. The J gene is TRBJ2-7, the V gene TRBV25-1; D not resolved. CDR3 size: 11 residues. V gave up 6 bases and J gave up 9 bases, with 12 bases separating them. Germline CDR1 is MGHDK and CDR2 is SYGVNS. The chain's CDR3 is CASRYAEWQYF. The CDR3 bases are TGTGCCAGCAGGTACGCCGAATGGCAGTACTTC.

This clone showed up just a few times. As DNA, the CDR3 is TGTGCCAGCAGGAGTAGCGGGAGGGCCAGAGATACGCAGTATTTT. Translation: CASRSSGRARDTQYF. The V call is TRBV6-5, the J call TRBJ2-3; TRBD2 aligns across 11 bases. Germline V gene data show CDR1 as MNHEY and CDR2 as SVGAGI. The CDR3 is made up of 15 amino acids. V was pared by 6 bases and J by 5 bases, with 7 bases of the junction left unmatched.